This TCR beta chain was recorded in a study of Graves' ophthalmopathy and Graves' hyperthyroidism. Using RNA transcripts, the TCR beta CDR3 regions were amplified. Scientists carried out first-round RT-PCR using HTBI primers and then a second-round multiplex PCR. TCRdb re-called the multiplex PCR reads with MiXCR, one entry per CDR3 protein. Of about 550,000 distinct CDR3 sequences detected, less than 40% appear once; the ten largest clones hold about 4.6%. This clonotype has just a few counts. Its antigen is unidentified. The J segment lost 10 bases and the V segment lost 4 bases, leaving 9 bases of the junction unmatched. The CDR3 contains 13 residues. General study points: The majority of expanded thyroid clonotypes above 0.001 frequency also occurred in blood.

Input material: peripheral blood or thyroid tissue (not recorded which). This receptor was obtained from an adult man with Graves' hyperthyroidism. The J gene is TRBJ1-1, the V gene TRBV12-3 or TRBV12-4, with TRBD1 matching over 7 bases. CDR3 coding DNA: TGTGCCAGCAGTTCTCAGGGGGAATTCCTAGCTTTCTTT. It encodes CASSSQGEFLAFF.